This TCR beta chain was profiled in a study of PD-1 blockade in classical Hodgkin lymphoma. Study-wide findings and caveats: Prior therapy or disease activity may underlie the repertoire differences, whose causes remain undefined.

This CDR3 contains 18 residues. Trimming took off 4 bases at V and 2 bases at J, with 24 bases between the two ends. Germline loops: CDR1 SGHDT, CDR2 YYEEEE. TCRdb's table, derived via immunoSEQ multiplex PCR, lists solely in-frame clones and lacks some. In the table there are roughly 21,000 clones, more than 80% of which are singletons. Documented time point: cycle 4 day 1 (C4D1), after less than 7 weeks of nivolumab. Each of the patients experienced relapse following autologous stem cell transplantation, and their brentuximab vedotin exposure differed. This clone is labeled as medium-sized. The target antigen is unknown.

The sequences come from peripheral blood mononuclear cells (PBMCs), collected before the fourth cycle of nivolumab. The receptor was derived from a human donor with classical Hodgkin lymphoma. This chain connects TRBV5-6 to TRBJ1-1; D uncertain. CDR3 nucleotide sequence: TGTGCCAGCAGCAAACGGGAGTTCCCCATCCTCTATAACACTGAAGCTTTCTTT. Translating gives CASSKREFPILYNTEAFF.